Listed below are T cell receptor beta chains from one sample, sequenced in a study of human T cells and chemical hapten exposure. From the RACE reads, TCRdb called clonotypes with MiXCR, one entry per CDR3 protein. The top ten hold 1.2% of the sample, which has 250,000 or so distinct CDR3 sequences, around 7% seen once. The sequencing here drew on whole blood, taken in connection with sensitization to the hapten diphenylcyclopropenone (DPC). All receptors derive from a man in his late teens or twenties with alopecia areata. Some clones in this sample may be carry-over from other donors' samples. Each CDR3 is given with its conserved first and last residue. D genes are given only for firm matches. Clone size is stated in some rows and not others, as once, few, many or a class when expanded.

TRBV9	TRBJ2-2	TRBD1	few	TGTGCCAGCAGCGTCACAGGGGGCGCTTATTATGGGCTGTTTTTT	CASSVTGGAYYGLFF
TRBV7-8	TRBJ1-5	-	few	TGTGCCAGCATGCGAACGGGGGTAGGGAATCAGCCCCAGCATTTT	CASMRTGVGNQPQHF
TRBV12-3/TRBV12-4	TRBJ2-1	-	few	TGTGCCAGCAGTTACCGGGACCAGTTGTCGGTAAATGAGCAGTTCTTC	CASSYRDQLSVNEQFF
TRBV18	TRBJ1-3	-	-	TGTGCCAGCTCACCCGGGGCCCCTGGAAACACCATATATTTT	CASSPGAPGNTIYF
TRBV6-2/TRBV6-3	TRBJ1-5	-	few	TGTGCCAGCAGTTTGGGCAGGGCAAGTCAGCCCCAGCATTTT	CASSLGRASQPQHF
TRBV3-1	TRBJ2-2	-	few	TGTGCCAGCAGCCAGGGCAGGGCGGACACCGGGGAGCTGTTTTTT	CASSQGRADTGELFF
TRBV27	TRBJ2-3	TRBD2	many	TGTGCCAGCAGTCTCGGACTAGCGGGGGAAACAGATACGCAGTATTTT	CASSLGLAGETDTQYF
TRBV25-1	TRBJ1-1	-	few	TGTGCCAGCAGTTCTCAGGGGACCACTGAAGCTTTCTTT	CASSSQGTTEAFF
TRBV29-1	TRBJ1-4	-	few	TGCAGCGTAGCAAGGGGTAACAACGGTAATGAAAAACTGTTTTTT	CSVARGNNGNEKLFF
TRBV6-5	TRBJ1-4	TRBD1	few	TGTGCCAGCAGGCAAAGGACAGGGACTAATGAAAAACTGTTTTTT	CASRQRTGTNEKLFF
TRBV6-5	TRBJ1-1	-	many	TGTGCCAGCTTCATGAGGAGTAACACTGAAGCTTTCTTT	CASFMRSNTEAFF
TRBV5-6	TRBJ2-2	TRBD1	-	TGTGCCAGCAGCTTGGCACAGGGGCGGGAGCTGTTTTTT	CASSLAQGRELFF
TRBV11-2	TRBJ2-5	TRBD2	few	TGTGCCAGCAGCTTGGCCGCCCCCAGCGGGGCCCAGTACTTC	CASSLAAPSGAQYF
TRBV7-2	TRBJ2-3	TRBD2	many	TGTGCCAGCAGCGCACGACTAGCGGGGGGCACAGATACGCAGTATTTT	CASSARLAGGTDTQYF
TRBV20-1	TRBJ2-2	-	-	TGCAGTGCGATAGCGGTCGCGAACACCGGGGAGCTGTTTTTT	CSAIAVANTGELFF
TRBV5-1	TRBJ2-4	TRBD2	few	TGCGCCAGCAGCTACGTGGGAGGGACCCTAGCCAAAAACATTCAGTACTTC	CASSYVGGTLAKNIQYF
TRBV4-3	TRBJ2-3	-	many	TGCGCCAGCAGCCAACGATTACGGGCGTCTAGCACAGATACGCAGTATTTT	CASSQRLRASSTDTQYF
TRBV6-5	TRBJ1-1	TRBD1	few	TGTGCCAGCAGTCCGGACAGGGTGACTGAAGCTTTCTTT	CASSPDRVTEAFF
TRBV27	TRBJ2-1	TRBD2	-	TGTGCCAGCAGCTATAGCGGGGGGACCTACAATGAGCAGTTCTTC	CASSYSGGTYNEQFF
TRBV3-1	TRBJ1-5	-	-	TGTGCCAGCAGCCAAGCCGGCAGGGCAAATCAGCCCCAGCATTTT	CASSQAGRANQPQHF